The 17 T cell receptor beta chains below were found in one sample sequenced in a study of molecular identifiers for immune sequencing clone quantification (dated by TCRdb to 2016 to 2018). To prepare the library, PCR was applied. The data were produced on a NextSeq 500. TCRdb applied fastp at Q25 and MiXCR to the public reads, then kept only in-frame beta chains. Merged by CDR3 protein, the rows form single entries marked with the most common genes and DNA. This sample has about 97,000 distinct CDR3 sequences in its table, and around 37% of those were observed once. Clones ranked in the top ten supply about 9.1% of the sample. Sequenced material: naive CD8+ T cells from blood, with Jurkat cell RNA spiked in. Taken with the paper, the label for cell subset or site translates to: FACS-sorted CD8+CD4-CCR7+CD45RA+ naive T cells. All receptors come from a human donor in good health. Some libraries in this study had Jurkat cell RNA spiked in.

About this clonotype: A much more abundant neighbour one base away suggests this may be a read error. The CDR3, as DNA: TGTGCCAGCTCAATATCCGGGACAGAGGCCTACGAGCAGTACTTC. Translated, it gives CASSISGTEAYEQYF. The rearrangement uses TRBV28 and TRBJ2-7; TRBD1 agrees at 7 bases. This CDR3 has 15 amino acids. With V trimmed by 8 bases and J by 2 bases, 12 bases remained unmatched. The V gene's germline CDR1 is MDHEN and CDR2 SYDVKM. Full variable domain (missing parts from reference TRBV28 and TRBJ2-7): DVKVTQSSRYLVKRTGEKVFLECVQDMDHENMFWYRQDPGLGLRLIYFSYDVKMKEKGDIPEGYSVSREKKERFSLILESASTNQTSMYLCASSISGTEAYEQYFGPGTRLTVT.

The CDR3 DNA reads as TGTGCCAGCAGCTTAGCCGACGGCTACGAGCAGTACTTC. Its protein product is CASSLADGYEQYF. V gene TRBV7-9 combines with J gene TRBJ2-7; unclear D gene. V lost 0 bases, J lost 3 bases, and 6 bases lay in between. This CDR3 contains 13 residues. Germline CDR1 reads SEHNR; CDR2 reads FQNEAQ (reference sequence).

The chain links TRBV6-2 or TRBV6-3 to TRBJ2-2; D is possibly TRBD1 (5 bases). The CDR3 covers 12 residues. Trimming left V 4 bases short and J 7 bases short, with 7 bases between. The germline V gene has CDR1 MNHEY and CDR2 SVGEGT. The CDR3 loop reads CASSWTSGELFF. As DNA, the CDR3 is TGTGCCAGCAGTTGGACAAGCGGGGAGCTGTTTTTT.

This clonotype has at least ten counts. This chain joins TRBV12-3 or TRBV12-4 and TRBJ1-5; tentatively, D is TRBD1 (6 bases). CDR3 length: 15 residues. Trimming cost V 6 bases and J 6 bases, with 18 bases left between them. For the CDR3, the DNA is TGTGCCAGCAGCGCGGGGGGCAGGGGACGTCAGCCCCAGCATTTT. Translating gives CASSAGGRGRQPQHF.

The chain carries TRBV2 and TRBJ1-1; D is possibly TRBD1 (6 bases). Germline V gene data show CDR1 as SNHLY and CDR2 as FYNNEI. This CDR3 is 14 amino acids long. Trimming removed 2 bases at V and 4 bases at J, with 11 bases between. This CDR3 is CASSERGSTTEAFF. In nucleotides, the CDR3 is TGTGCCAGCAGTGAAAGGGGGTCGACCACTGAAGCTTTCTTT.

This clonotype showed up many times. In DNA, the CDR3 is TGTGCCAGCAGCCAAGCTGGAGCAGGCGAGCAGTACTTC. Translation: CASSQAGAGEQYF. The chain couples TRBV4-2 to TRBJ2-7; D not resolved. CDR3 length: 13 amino acids. Germline V CDR1 and CDR2: LGHNA, YNFKEQ. Trimming pared 1 base from V and 6 bases from J, leaving 10 bases between.

This clonotype was seen more than once but under ten times. The chain recombines TRBV5-6 with TRBJ2-5; 8 bases match TRBD2. Trimming took 2 bases from V and 2 from J; bases not matched to a gene: 8. This CDR3 has 16 residues. From germline, CDR1 is SGHDT and CDR2 YYEEEE. The CDR3 DNA reads TGTGCCAGCAGCTTCGGGGGGGGGCGGGTACAAGAGACCCAGTACTTC. The encoded protein is CASSFGGGRVQETQYF. Filled out from reference TRBV5-6 and TRBJ2-5, the complete variable domain reads DAGVTQSPTHLIKTRGQQVTLRCSPKSGHDTVSWYQQALGQGPQFIFQYYEEEERQRGNFPDRFSGHQFPNYSSELNVNALLLGDSALYLCASSFGGGRVQETQYFGPGTRLLVL.

This clonotype was picked up a small number of times. The chain employs TRBV10-2 and TRBJ1-5, with 9 nucleotides matching TRBD1. With 6 bases clipped from V and 4 bases from J, the junction kept 7 bases outside the gene matches. CDR1 WSHSY and CDR2 SAAADI come from the germline V gene. The CDR3 runs 15 residues. CDR3: CASREGTGTNQPQHF. The CDR3 nucleotides are TGCGCCAGCAGGGAAGGGACAGGGACGAATCAGCCCCAGCATTTT.

This chain's CDR3 is CASSSYRELFF. The CDR3 nucleotides are TGTGCCAGCAGCTCCTACCGGGAGCTGTTTTTT. The chain carries TRBV5-6 and TRBJ2-2; D is ambiguous. CDR1 and CDR2 (germline): SGHDT, YYEEEE. Trimming pared 3 bases from V and 9 bases from J, leaving 6 bases between. The CDR3 contains 11 residues.

A word on this clonotype: A much more abundant neighbour one base away suggests this may be a read error. This rearrangement joins TRBV9 to TRBJ1-5, with D perhaps TRBD1 (6 bases). V was cut by 7 bases and J by 7 bases, with 15 bases left in between. Germline CDR1 and CDR2: SGDLS and YYNGEE. This CDR3 spans 13 amino acids. CDR3 sequence (DNA): TGTGCCAGCGGCAGGGGAGGAGGACAGCCCCAGCATTTT. Translated: CASGRGGGQPQHF.

The V and J genes are TRBV28 and TRBJ2-3; 7 nucleotides align to TRBD2. The CDR3 contains 15 residues. V lost 5 bases and J lost 3; bases outside the gene matches: 8. Per germline, CDR1 MDHEN and CDR2 SYDVKM. The chain's CDR3 is CASSPRLAGTDTQYF. CDR3 bases: TGTGCCAGCAGTCCCCGACTAGCAGGGACAGATACGCAGTATTTT.

This clonotype has only a few counts. The CDR3 DNA sequence: TGTGCCAGCAGCAAGGACAGCCCCTACGAGCAGTACTTC. Protein: CASSKDSPYEQYF. This chain connects TRBV5-4 to TRBJ2-7; D is possibly TRBD1 (6 bases). CDR1 and CDR2 (germline): SGHNT, YYREEE (reference sequence). V lost 4 bases to trimming and J lost 2 bases, with 10 bases between them. The CDR3 contains 13 residues.

This clonotype was seen a few times. The chain is built from TRBV6-2 or TRBV6-3 and TRBJ2-2; tentatively, D is TRBD1 or TRBD2 (5 bases each). The germline gives CDR1 MNHEY, CDR2 SVGEGT. This CDR3 region has 16 residues. The V gene lost 6 bases and the J gene lost 3 bases, with 17 bases spanning the gap. This CDR3 is CASSLWMGDHTGELFF. CDR3 DNA sequence: TGTGCCAGCAGCCTGTGGATGGGGGATCACACCGGGGAGCTGTTTTTT.

A few counts support this clonotype. The chain uses TRBV28 and TRBJ1-2, with D maybe TRBD1 (6 bases). CDR3 length: 14 residues. Trimming pared 5 bases from V and 4 bases from J, leaving 14 bases between. CDR1 MDHEN and CDR2 SYDVKM come from the germline V gene. The CDR3 loop is CASSPTGAAYGYTF. In nucleotides, the CDR3 is TGTGCCAGCAGTCCTACGGGGGCCGCCTATGGCTACACCTTC.

With respect to this clonotype: A much larger clonotype is one base distant, so this may be a read error. This chain joins TRBV2 and TRBJ2-3; D gene unclear. The CDR3 totals 16 residues. Germline V gene sequence: CDR1 SNHLY, CDR2 FYNNEI. In nucleotides, the CDR3 is TGTGCCAGCAGTGAATTGAGGCTGTCAAGCACAGATGCGCAGTATTTT. Translated: CASSELRLSSTDAQYF. The whole variable domain, filled in from reference TRBV2 and TRBJ2-3, reads EPEVTQTPSHQVTQMGQEVILRCVPISNHLYFYWYRQILGQKVEFLVSFYNNEISEKSEIFDDQFSVERPDGSNFTLKIRSTKLEDSAMYFCASSELRLSSTDAQYFGPGTRLTVL.

The V and J genes are TRBV28 and TRBJ2-7; 7 nucleotides agree with TRBD1. V shed 2 bases and J 3 bases; nucleotides not matched to a gene: 7. The V gene's germline CDR1 is MDHEN and CDR2 SYDVKM. This CDR3 spans 15 amino acids. This chain's CDR3 is CASSLGRQGVYEQYF. CDR3 sequence (DNA): TGTGCCAGCAGTTTAGGTCGGCAGGGGGTCTACGAGCAGTACTTC.

In the case of this clonotype: The conserved final phenylalanine or tryptophan is absent from the CDR3, which likely points to a read error. This chain connects TRBV20-1 to TRBJ1-6; a weak D match, TRBD1 (6 bases). Trimming took 6 bases from V and 7 from J, leaving 13 bases between them. Germline V gives CDR1 DFQATT, CDR2 SNEGSKA (reference sequence). The CDR3 is 13 residues long. The CDR3 here is CSALEQGNSPLHL. CDR3 bases: TGCAGTGCCCTGGAGCAGGGGAATTCACCCCTCCACTTA.